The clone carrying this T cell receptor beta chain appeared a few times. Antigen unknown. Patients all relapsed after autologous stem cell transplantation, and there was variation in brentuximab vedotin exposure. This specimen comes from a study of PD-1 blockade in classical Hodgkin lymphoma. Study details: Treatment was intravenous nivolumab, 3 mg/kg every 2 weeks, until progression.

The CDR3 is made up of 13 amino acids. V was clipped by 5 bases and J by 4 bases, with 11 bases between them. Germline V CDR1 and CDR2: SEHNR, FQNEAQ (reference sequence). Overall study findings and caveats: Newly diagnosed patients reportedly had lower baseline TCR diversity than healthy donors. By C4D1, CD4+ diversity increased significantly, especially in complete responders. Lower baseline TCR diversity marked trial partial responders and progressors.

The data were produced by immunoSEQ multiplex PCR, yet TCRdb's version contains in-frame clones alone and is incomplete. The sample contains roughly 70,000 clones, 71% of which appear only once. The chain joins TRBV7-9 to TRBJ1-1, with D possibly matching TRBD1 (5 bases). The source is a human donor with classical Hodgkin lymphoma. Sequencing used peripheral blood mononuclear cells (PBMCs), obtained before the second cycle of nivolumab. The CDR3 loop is CASSIQGGTEAFF. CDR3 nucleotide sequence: TGTGCCAGCAGCATCCAGGGCGGCACTGAAGCTTTCTTT.